This T cell receptor (beta chain) is drawn from a study of beta chain features in type 1 diabetes. Study-level results: Researchers could not determine here whether HLA type influences TCRB rearrangement.

Comment on this clone: Its cognate antigen is unknown.

Sorted populations all had greater than 95% purity. Expressed TCRB transcripts were sequenced because the entire RNA isolate underwent reverse transcription. Produced via immunoSEQ multiplex PCR; TCRdb's table is partial and in-frame only. The sample includes some 150,000 clones, roughly 10% of them seen just once. This CDR3 is 15 amino acids long. Germline assignment: CDR1 SGHRS and CDR2 YFSETQ. V dropped 1 base and J dropped 6; count of bases not matched to a gene: 6. Material: naive CD4+ T cells from blood. The source of this sequence is a man aged 18 to 35 in good health. This chain connects TRBV5-1 to TRBJ2-7, with 11 nucleotides matching TRBD2. CDR3 DNA sequence: TGCGCCAGCAGCTTGATGACTAGCGGGGAGGGCGAGCAGTACTTC. Translated: CASSLMTSGEGEQYF.